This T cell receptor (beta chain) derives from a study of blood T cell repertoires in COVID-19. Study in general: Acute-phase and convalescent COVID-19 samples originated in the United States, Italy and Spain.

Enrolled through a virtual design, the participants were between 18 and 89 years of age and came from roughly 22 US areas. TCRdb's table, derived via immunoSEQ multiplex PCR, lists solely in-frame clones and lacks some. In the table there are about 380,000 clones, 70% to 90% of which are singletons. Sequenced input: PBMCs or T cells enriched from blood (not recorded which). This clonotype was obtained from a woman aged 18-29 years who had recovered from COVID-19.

The CDR3 DNA sequence: TGTGCCAGCAGCTCCCCGGACATAAACACTGAAGCTTTCTTT. Protein product: CASSSPDINTEAFF. This chain joins TRBV7-2 and TRBJ1-1; TRBD1 might be the D (5 bases). Germline V gene lookup returns CDR1 SGHTA and CDR2 FQGNSA. The CDR3 is made up of 14 amino acids. V gave up 4 bases and J gave up 2 bases, with 11 bases separating them.